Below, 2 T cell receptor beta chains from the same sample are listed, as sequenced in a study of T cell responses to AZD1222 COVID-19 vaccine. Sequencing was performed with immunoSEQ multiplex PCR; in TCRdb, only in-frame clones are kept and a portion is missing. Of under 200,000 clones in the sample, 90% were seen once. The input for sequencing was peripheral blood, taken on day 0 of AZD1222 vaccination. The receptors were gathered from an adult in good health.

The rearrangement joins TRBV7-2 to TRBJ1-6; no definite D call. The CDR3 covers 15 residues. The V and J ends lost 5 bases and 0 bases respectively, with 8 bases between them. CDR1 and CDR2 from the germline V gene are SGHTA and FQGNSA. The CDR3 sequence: CASSPAGSYNSPLHF. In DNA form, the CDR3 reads TGTGCCAGCAGCCCCGCGGGCTCCTATAATTCACCCCTCCACTTT.

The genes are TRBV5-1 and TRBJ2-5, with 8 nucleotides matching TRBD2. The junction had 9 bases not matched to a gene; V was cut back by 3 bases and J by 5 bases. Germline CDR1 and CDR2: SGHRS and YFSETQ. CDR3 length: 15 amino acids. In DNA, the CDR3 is TGCGCCAGCAGCTACGGGACTAGGGGAGGGGAGACCCAGTACTTC. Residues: CASSYGTRGGETQYF.